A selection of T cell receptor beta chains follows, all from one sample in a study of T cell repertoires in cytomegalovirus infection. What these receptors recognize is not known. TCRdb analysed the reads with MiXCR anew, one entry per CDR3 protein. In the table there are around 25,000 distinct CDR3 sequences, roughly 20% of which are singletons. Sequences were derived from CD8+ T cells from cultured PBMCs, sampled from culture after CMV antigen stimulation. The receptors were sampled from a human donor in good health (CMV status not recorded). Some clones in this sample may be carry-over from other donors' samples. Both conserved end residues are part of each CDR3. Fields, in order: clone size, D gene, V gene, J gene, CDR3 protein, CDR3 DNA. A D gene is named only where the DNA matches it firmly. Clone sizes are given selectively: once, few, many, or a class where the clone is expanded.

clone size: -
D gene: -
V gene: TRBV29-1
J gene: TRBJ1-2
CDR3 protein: CSVETGINYGYTF
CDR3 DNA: TGCAGCGTGGAAACAGGAATTAACTATGGCTACACCTTC

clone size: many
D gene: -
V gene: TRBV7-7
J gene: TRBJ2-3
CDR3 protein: CASSFGEGGTDTQYF
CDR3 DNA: TGTGCTAGCAGCTTTGGCGAGGGAGGAACAGATACGCAGTATTTT

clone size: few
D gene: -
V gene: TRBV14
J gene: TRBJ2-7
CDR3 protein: CASSQKQGLTYEQYF
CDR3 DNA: TGTGCCAGCAGCCAAAAACAGGGATTAACCTACGAGCAGTACTTC

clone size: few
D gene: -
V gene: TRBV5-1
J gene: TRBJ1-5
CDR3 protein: CASSLLGTDQPQHF
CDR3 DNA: TGCGCCAGCAGCTTGCTGGGAACCGATCAGCCCCAGCATTTT

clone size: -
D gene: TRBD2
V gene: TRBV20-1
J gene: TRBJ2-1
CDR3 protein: CSAISGGNYNEQFF
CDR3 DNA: TGCAGTGCCATAAGCGGGGGGAACTACAATGAGCAGTTCTTC

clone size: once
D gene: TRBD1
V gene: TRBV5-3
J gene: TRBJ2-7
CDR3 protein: CASSLGQVNEQYF
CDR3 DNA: TGTGCCAGCAGCTTGGGACAGGTAAACGAGCAGTACTTC

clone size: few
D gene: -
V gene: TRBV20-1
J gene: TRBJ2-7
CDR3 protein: CSARDPISAPMGQYF
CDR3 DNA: TGCAGTGCTAGAGATCCCATTAGCGCCCCGATGGGGCAGTACTTC

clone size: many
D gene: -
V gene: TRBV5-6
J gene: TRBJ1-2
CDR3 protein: CASSEKSVESGYGYTF
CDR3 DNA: TGTGCCAGCAGCGAAAAAAGCGTCGAGTCGGGCTATGGCTACACCTTC

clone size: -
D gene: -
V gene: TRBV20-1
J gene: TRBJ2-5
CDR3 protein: CSARDQGGDGTQYF
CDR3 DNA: TGCAGTGCTAGAGATCAGGGCGGGGACGGGACCCAGTACTTC

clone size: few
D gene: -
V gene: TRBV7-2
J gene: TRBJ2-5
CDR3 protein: CASSLWARETQYF
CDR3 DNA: TGTGCCAGCAGCTTGTGGGCGAGGGAGACCCAGTACTTC

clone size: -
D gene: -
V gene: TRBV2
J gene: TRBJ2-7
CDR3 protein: CASRSGATNF
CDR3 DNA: TGTGCCAGCAGGTCCGGGGCGACCAACTTC

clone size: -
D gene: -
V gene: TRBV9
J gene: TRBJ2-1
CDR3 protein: CASSVSGSDEQFF
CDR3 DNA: TGTGCCAGCAGCGTATCAGGTTCGGATGAGCAGTTCTTC

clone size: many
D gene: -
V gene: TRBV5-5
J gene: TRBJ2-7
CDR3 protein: CASSLVGVPSYEQYF
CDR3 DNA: TGTGCCAGCAGCTTGGTCGGAGTACCCTCCTACGAGCAGTACTTC

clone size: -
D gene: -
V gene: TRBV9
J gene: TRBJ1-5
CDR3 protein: CASSVGVDSNQPQHF
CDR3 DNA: TGTGCCAGCAGCGTAGGGGTGGATAGCAATCAGCCCCAGCATTTT

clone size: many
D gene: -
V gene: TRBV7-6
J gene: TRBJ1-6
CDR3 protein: CASSQLGGLRPLHF
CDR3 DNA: TGTGCCAGCAGCCAGTTGGGGGGCCTAAGGCCCCTCCACTTT

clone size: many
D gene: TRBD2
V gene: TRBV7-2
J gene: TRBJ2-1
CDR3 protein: CASSLILAGGNYNEQFF
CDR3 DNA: TGTGCCAGCAGCCTAATACTAGCGGGGGGCAACTACAATGAGCAGTTCTTC

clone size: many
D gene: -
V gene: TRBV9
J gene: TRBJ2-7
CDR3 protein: CASSVEKDEQYF
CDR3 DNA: TGTGCCAGCAGCGTAGAAAAGGACGAGCAGTACTTC

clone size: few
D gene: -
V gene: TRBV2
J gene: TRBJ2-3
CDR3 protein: CATSAEGGAADTQYF
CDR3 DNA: TGTGCCACCTCAGCGGAGGGGGGGGCCGCAGATACGCAGTATTTT

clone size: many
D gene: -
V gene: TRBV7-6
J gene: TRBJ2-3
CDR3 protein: CASSSARTVRDTQYF
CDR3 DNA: TGTGCCAGCAGCTCTGCCCGGACAGTGCGAGATACGCAGTATTTT

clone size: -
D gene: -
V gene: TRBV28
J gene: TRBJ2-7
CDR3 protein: CASSLPDSSYEQYF
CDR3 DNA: TGTGCCAGCAGTTTACCGGACAGCTCCTACGAGCAGTACTTC

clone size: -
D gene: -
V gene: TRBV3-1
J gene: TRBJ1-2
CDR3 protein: CASSQESRGGRGYTF
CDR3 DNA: TGTGCCAGCAGCCAAGAAAGTAGGGGAGGTCGGGGCTACACCTTC

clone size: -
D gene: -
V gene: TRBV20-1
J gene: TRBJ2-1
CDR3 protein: CSASWSGTASSYNEQFF
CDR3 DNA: TGCAGTGCTAGCTGGTCGGGGACGGCCAGCTCCTACAATGAGCAGTTCTTC

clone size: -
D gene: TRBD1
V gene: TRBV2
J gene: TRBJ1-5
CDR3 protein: CASRGDRGEPQHF
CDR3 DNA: TGTGCCAGCAGGGGCGACAGGGGAGAGCCCCAGCATTTT

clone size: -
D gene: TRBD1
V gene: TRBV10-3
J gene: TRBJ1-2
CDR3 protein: CAIRPGGRDYGYTF
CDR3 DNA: TGTGCCATCAGGCCAGGGGGACGGGACTATGGCTACACCTTC

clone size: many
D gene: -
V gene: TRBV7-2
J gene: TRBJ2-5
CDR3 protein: CATHPWGHLVETQYF
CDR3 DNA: TGTGCCACCCACCCTTGGGGCCACCTGGTAGAGACCCAGTACTTC

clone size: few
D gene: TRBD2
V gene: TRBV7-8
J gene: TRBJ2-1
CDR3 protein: CASSLAPAGGWEQFF
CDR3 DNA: TGTGCCAGCAGCTTAGCGCCGGCGGGGGGGTGGGAGCAGTTCTTC

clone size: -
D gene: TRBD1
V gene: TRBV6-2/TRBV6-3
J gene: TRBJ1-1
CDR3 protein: CASSGDRGYTEAFF
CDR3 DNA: TGTGCCAGCAGTGGGGACAGGGGATACACTGAAGCTTTCTTT

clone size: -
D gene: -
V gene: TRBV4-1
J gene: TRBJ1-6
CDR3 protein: CASSQDHRSWESSSPLHF
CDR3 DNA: TGCGCCAGCAGCCAAGACCATCGGTCTTGGGAATCGAGTTCACCCCTCCACTTT

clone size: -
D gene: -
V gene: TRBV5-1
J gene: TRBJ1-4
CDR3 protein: CASSLAGSQAEKLFF
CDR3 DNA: TGCGCCAGCAGCTTGGCAGGTAGTCAGGCTGAAAAACTGTTTTTT

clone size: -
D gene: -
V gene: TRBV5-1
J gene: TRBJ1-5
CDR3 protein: CASSFGGFEQPQHF
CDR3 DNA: TGCGCCAGCAGCTTTGGGGGGTTCGAGCAGCCCCAGCATTTT

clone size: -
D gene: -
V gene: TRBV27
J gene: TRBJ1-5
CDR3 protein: CASSLMGNQPQHF
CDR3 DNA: TGTGCCAGCAGTTTAATGGGAAATCAGCCCCAGCATTTT

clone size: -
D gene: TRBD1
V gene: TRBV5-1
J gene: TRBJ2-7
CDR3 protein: CASSGRDRDEQYF
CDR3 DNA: TGCGCCAGCAGCGGCCGGGACAGGGACGAGCAGTACTTC

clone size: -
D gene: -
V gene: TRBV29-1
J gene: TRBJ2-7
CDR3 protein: CSALTRDGGSYEQYF
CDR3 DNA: TGCAGCGCACTGACCCGGGACGGAGGTTCCTACGAGCAGTACTTC

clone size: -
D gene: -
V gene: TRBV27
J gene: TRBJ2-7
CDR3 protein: CASSFGPRFVEQYF
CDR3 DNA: TGTGCCAGCAGTTTCGGCCCCCGTTTTGTCGAGCAGTACTTC

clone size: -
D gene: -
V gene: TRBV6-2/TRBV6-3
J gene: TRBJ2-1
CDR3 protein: CASSTGGDEQFF
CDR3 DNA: TGTGCCAGCAGTACAGGGGGGGATGAGCAGTTCTTC

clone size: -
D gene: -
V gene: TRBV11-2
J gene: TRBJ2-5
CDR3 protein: CASSSQPTGRDQETQYF
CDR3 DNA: TGTGCCAGCAGCTCGCAGCCGACAGGGAGGGACCAAGAGACCCAGTACTTC